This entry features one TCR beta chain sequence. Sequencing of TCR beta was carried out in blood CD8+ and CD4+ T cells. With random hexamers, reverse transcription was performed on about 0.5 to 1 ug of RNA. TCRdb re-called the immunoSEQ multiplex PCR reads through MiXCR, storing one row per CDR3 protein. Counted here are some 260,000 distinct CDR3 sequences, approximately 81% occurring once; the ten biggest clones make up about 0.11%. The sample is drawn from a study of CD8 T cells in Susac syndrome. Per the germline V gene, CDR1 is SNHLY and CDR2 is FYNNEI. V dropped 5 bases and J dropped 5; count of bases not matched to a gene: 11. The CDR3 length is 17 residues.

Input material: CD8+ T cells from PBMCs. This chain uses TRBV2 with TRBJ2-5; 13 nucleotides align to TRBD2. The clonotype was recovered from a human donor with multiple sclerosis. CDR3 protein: CASSFTSGRALRETQYF. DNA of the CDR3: TGTGCCAGCAGTTTCACTAGCGGGAGGGCCTTGAGGGAGACCCAGTACTTC.